The TCR beta chain under discussion was sequenced for a study of blood T cell repertoires in COVID-19. Measured with immunoSEQ multiplex PCR; TCRdb has only the in-frame clones, and not every one. The sample has approximately 180,000 clones, about 80% seen once. CDR1 SEHNR and CDR2 FQNEAQ come from the germline V gene (reference sequence). The CDR3 contains 17 residues. Trimming removed 7 bases at V and 0 bases at J, with 16 bases between. J is TRBJ1-6 and V is TRBV7-9; D remains unclear. The sequence was collected from a woman aged 70-85 years with acute or convalescent COVID-19. Sequencing was performed on peripheral blood. The CDR3: CASTKGRLNSYNSPLHF. CDR3 nucleotides: TGTGCCAGCACCAAAGGGCGGCTCAACTCCTATAATTCACCCCTCCACTTT.